The clone carrying this TCR beta chain was detected many times. Its antigen is as yet unknown. This sample is drawn from a study of T-cell memory formation after mild COVID-19. The study's findings and limits: Clones which contracted sat mainly in CM and EM if CD4+, and in EMRA if CD8+. The second-wave clones peaking on day 37 were not confirmed as SARS-CoV-2-specific.

It was 5'RACE with constant-segment primers that produced the TCR alpha and TCR beta cDNA libraries, which carried sample barcodes and UMIs. Each CDR3 protein gets one entry after TCRdb re-called the 5' RACE reads with MiXCR. The data hold around 310,000 distinct CDR3 sequences, with around an eighth observed a single time. The CDR3 is 12 residues long. Germline V gives CDR1 SGHRS, CDR2 YFSETQ. V gave up 3 bases and J gave up 2 bases, with 4 bases separating them. This TCR derives from a man aged 18 to 30 who had mild COVID-19 (a few samples of this study predate the infection). Cell type and time point are not known. This chain uses TRBV5-1 with TRBJ2-3; no definite D call. Material for sequencing was PBMCs or a T cell subset sorted from them (not recorded which). CDR3 protein: CASSSNTDTQYF. The CDR3 DNA reads as TGCGCCAGCAGCTCAAACACAGATACGCAGTATTTT. The entire variable domain, with the rest obtained from reference TRBV5-1 and TRBJ2-3, is as follows: KAGVTQTPRYLIKTRGQQVTLSCSPISGHRSVSWYQQTPGQGLQFLFEYFSETQRNKGNFPGRFSGRQFSNSRSEMNVSTLELGDSALYLCASSSNTDTQYFGPGTRLTVL.